The source of this TCR beta chain is a study of OX40 agonist ivuxolimab in advanced cancers. On the study more broadly: It was ivuxolimab, an agonistic anti-OX40 (CD134) antibody, that patients were treated with. Of the patients, three showed partial responses, one with hepatocellular carcinoma and two with cutaneous melanoma.

The germline V gene encodes CDR1 LGHNT and CDR2 FRNRAP. Losses at the gene ends were 1 base for V and 7 bases for J; bases not matched to a gene: 1. The CDR3 has 13 residues. General study points: Clonal expansion by week 6 occurred in CD4+ and CD8+ blood T cells (at 0.1 to 3.0 mg/kg).

The protocol was immunoSEQ multiplex PCR, while the TCRdb copy is restricted to in-frame clones and leaves out a portion. This table holds 150,000 to 190,000 clones, under 95% found once. The count of this clone is one. Its antigen is not known. The sequence came from an adult with an advanced solid tumor such as melanoma, head and neck, liver or kidney cancer. Material: CD4+ or CD8+ T cells sorted from blood, obtained in a trial of the OX40 agonist ivuxolimab. The V and J genes are TRBV12-5 and TRBJ1-1; TRBD1 matches 9 bases. CDR3 protein: CASGLGTGDEAFF. The CDR3 DNA reads as TGTGCTAGTGGTTTGGGGACAGGGGATGAAGCTTTCTTT. Together with reference TRBV12-5 and TRBJ1-1, the CDR3 gives the full variable domain: DARVTQTPRHKVTEMGQEVTMRCQPILGHNTVFWYRQTMMQGLELLAYFRNRAPLDDSGMPKDRFSAEMPDATLATLKIQPSEPRDSAVYFCASGLGTGDEAFFGQGTRLTVV.